The 4 T cell receptor beta chains given below trace back to one sample, sequenced in a study of blood T cell repertoires in COVID-19. The repertoire was sequenced with immunoSEQ multiplex PCR; TCRdb's copy has only in-frame clones and lacks some. The sample shows some 220,000 clones, 65% to 85% of them seen only once. Sequenced material: peripheral blood. The receptors here all came from a human donor in a cohort sampled during active COVID-19.

The V gene is TRBV5-1, the J gene TRBJ2-3; 14 bases align to TRBD2. This CDR3 comprises 18 residues. From germline, CDR1 is SGHRS and CDR2 YFSETQ. With V trimmed by 8 bases and J by 4 bases, 15 bases remained unmatched. The CDR3 nucleotides read TGCGCCAGAGATAAATCCGTGACTAGCGGGAGGGAATCAGATACGCAGTATTTT. Its protein is CARDKSVTSGRESDTQYF.

The chain employs TRBV10-2 and TRBJ2-5, with TRBD2 identical over 9 bases. The CDR3 covers 15 residues. The V gene end was trimmed by 2 bases and the J gene end by 4 bases; junction bases not matched to a gene: 5. CDR1 and CDR2 from the germline V gene are WSHSY and SAAADI. This CDR3 reads CASSEASGVRETQYF. CDR3 in DNA: TGCGCCAGCAGTGAGGCTAGCGGGGTCCGAGAGACCCAGTACTTC.

The J gene is TRBJ2-7, the V gene TRBV30; unclear D gene. This CDR3 contains 11 residues. The germline gives CDR1 GTSNPN, CDR2 SVGIG (reference sequence). V was pared by 0 bases and J by 7 bases, with 7 bases between. CDR3: CAWSVSEEQYF. Written as DNA, the CDR3 is TGTGCCTGGAGTGTATCGGAGGAGCAGTACTTC.

This sequence joins TRBV28 and TRBJ2-1; D remains unclear. The germline V gene encodes CDR1 MDHEN and CDR2 SYDVKM. This CDR3 has 14 amino acids. The V end was cut by 3 bases, the J end by 4 bases, with 10 bases between. CDR3 residues: CASSFAFRYNEQFF. The DNA for the CDR3 is TGTGCCAGCAGTTTTGCCTTTCGGTACAATGAGCAGTTCTTC.